The sample holds one count of the clone carrying this T cell receptor (beta chain). In the original processing: Amplification with reference gene primers provided the estimates of nucleated cell counts. Assay used: immunoSEQ multiplex PCR; TCRdb lists only in-frame clones, some missing. V, J and clone size are taken as reported in that table, and D and trimming were inferred from the DNA itself. The sample carries 130,000 to 150,000 clones, around nine tenths recorded once. This specimen belongs to a study of blood T cell repertoires in COVID-19. Overall study context: Collection of acute and convalescent COVID-19 samples took place in the United States, Italy and Spain.

The germline V gene has CDR1 SEHNR and CDR2 FQNEAQ (reference sequence). Trimming shortened V by 5 bases and J by 6 bases, and 13 bases separated the two germline ends. The CDR3 is 14 residues long. This receptor was obtained from a woman between 40 and 55 years old with acute or convalescent COVID-19. V and J are TRBV7-9 and TRBJ2-2; D is uncertain. The sequencing input was peripheral blood. The CDR3 sequence: CASSPYDMAGELFF. The CDR3 bases are TGTGCCAGCAGCCCATACGACATGGCCGGGGAGCTGTTTTTT.